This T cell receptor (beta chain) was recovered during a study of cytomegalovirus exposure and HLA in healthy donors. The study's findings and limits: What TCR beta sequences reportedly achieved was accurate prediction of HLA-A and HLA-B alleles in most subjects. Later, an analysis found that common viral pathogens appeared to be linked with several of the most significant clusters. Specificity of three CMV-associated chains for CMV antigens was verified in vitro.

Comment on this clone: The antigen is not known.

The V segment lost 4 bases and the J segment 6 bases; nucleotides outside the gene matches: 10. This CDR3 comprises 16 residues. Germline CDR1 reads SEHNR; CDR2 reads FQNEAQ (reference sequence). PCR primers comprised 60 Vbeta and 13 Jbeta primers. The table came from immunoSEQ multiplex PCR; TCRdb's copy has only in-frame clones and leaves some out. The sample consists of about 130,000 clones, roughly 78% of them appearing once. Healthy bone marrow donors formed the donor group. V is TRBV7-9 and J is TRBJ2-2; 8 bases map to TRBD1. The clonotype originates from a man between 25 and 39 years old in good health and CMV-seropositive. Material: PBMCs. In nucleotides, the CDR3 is TGTGCCAGCAGCTCCCCACCGCCCAGGGGGCCCGGGGAGCTGTTTTTT. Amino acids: CASSSPPPRGPGELFF. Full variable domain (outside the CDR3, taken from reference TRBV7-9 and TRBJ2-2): DTGVSQNPRHKITKRGQNVTFRCDPISEHNRLYWYRQTLGQGPEFLTYFQNEAQLEKSRLLSDRFSAERPKGSFSTLEIQRTEQGDSAMYLCASSSPPPRGPGELFFGEGSRLTVL.